These 26 T cell receptor beta chains were sequenced from one sample in a study of blood T cell repertoires in COVID-19. Profiling relied on immunoSEQ multiplex PCR, and the TCRdb table lists in-frame clones only, not all of them. The sample has 84,000 or so clones; 83% are singletons. The sample consisted of peripheral blood. These receptors all come from a woman older than 75 with acute or convalescent COVID-19.

The chain is built from TRBV4-1 and TRBJ2-7; D perhaps matches TRBD2 (5 bases). V lost 4 bases, J lost 2 bases, and 21 bases lay in between. Looked up from germline, CDR1 is MGHRA and CDR2 is YSYEKL. The CDR3 totals 17 residues. CDR3 sequence: CASSPSLASIRAYEQYF. The CDR3 bases are TGCGCCAGCAGCCCATCCCTGGCTAGCATTAGAGCCTACGAGCAGTACTTC.

This clone has a single count. The chain links TRBV28 to TRBJ2-7, with 10 bases fitting TRBD2. V shed 6 bases and J 4 bases; nucleotides not matched to a gene: 9. This CDR3 spans 15 amino acids. Germline CDR1 and CDR2: MDHEN and SYDVKM. CDR3: CASRTGTSVSYEQYF. The CDR3 nucleotides are TGTGCCAGCAGGACAGGGACTAGCGTGTCGTACGAGCAGTACTTC.

This clone has just one count. The gene calls are TRBV4-3 and TRBJ2-2; D might be TRBD1 (5 bases). The V gene's germline CDR1 is LGHNA and CDR2 YSLEER. V was trimmed by 0 bases and J by 7 bases, leaving 12 bases between them. CDR3 length: 15 amino acids. For the CDR3, the DNA is TGCGCCAGCAGCCAAGATAGGGGAATTGGCGGGGAGCTGTTTTTT. This encodes CASSQDRGIGGELFF.

This clone ranks as medium-sized. V and J are TRBV11-2 and TRBJ2-3; D is perhaps TRBD2 (5 bases). CDR3 length equals 16 residues. Looked up from germline, CDR1 is SGHAT and CDR2 is FQNNGV. Trimming pared 2 bases from V and 6 bases from J, leaving 18 bases between. CDR3 DNA: TGTGCCAGCAGCTTATTGGCTAGCTACCTTTGGGATACGCAGTATTTT. Its protein is CASSLLASYLWDTQYF. The entire variable domain, with the rest obtained from reference TRBV11-2 and TRBJ2-3, is as follows: EAGVAQSPRYKIIEKRQSVAFWCNPISGHATLYWYQQILGQGPKLLIQFQNNGVVDDSQLPKDRFSAERLKGVDSTLKIQPAKLEDSAVYLCASSLLASYLWDTQYFGPGTRLTVL.

This clone occurred once. The chain recombines TRBV18 with TRBJ1-4; 7 positions agree with TRBD1. Per germline, CDR1 KGHSH and CDR2 LQKENI. The CDR3 totals 14 residues. V was pared by 3 bases and J by 4 bases, with 2 bases of the junction left unmatched. The CDR3 DNA reads TGTGCCAGCTCACCGGGACAGAATAATGAAAAACTGTTTTTT. Translating gives CASSPGQNNEKLFF.

Only a few counts were recorded for this clone. J is TRBJ2-3 and V is TRBV15; perhaps TRBD2 as D (6 bases). The CDR3 contains 14 residues. V lost 4 bases, J lost 7 bases, and 15 bases lay in between. Per the germline V gene, CDR1 is LNHNV and CDR2 is YYDKDF (reference sequence). CDR3 in amino acids: CATSTGSNTNTQYF. CDR3 in DNA: TGTGCCACCAGCACCGGGAGCAACACTAATACGCAGTATTTT.

J is TRBJ2-3 and V is TRBV4-1; 8 bases map to TRBD2. Losses at the gene ends were 4 bases for V and 4 bases for J; bases not matched to a gene: 10. The CDR3 sequence is 16 residues long. Germline V gives CDR1 MGHRA, CDR2 YSYEKL. The CDR3 is CASSPDSGSLADTQYF. The CDR3 nucleotides are TGCGCCAGCAGCCCCGACAGCGGGAGCCTCGCAGATACGCAGTATTTT.

J is TRBJ2-7 and V is TRBV24-1, with D possibly being TRBD2 (7 bases). CDR1 is KGHDR and CDR2 is SFDVKD in the germline V gene. Trimming removed 9 bases at V and 5 bases at J, with 13 bases between. This CDR3 region has 12 residues. Here the CDR3 DNA reads TGTGCCACCGAGGGGGGGCCGGACGAGCAGTACTTC. Translating it yields CATEGGPDEQYF.

The chain's CDR3 is CASSLSSGTGNNEKLFF. CDR3 coding DNA: TGTGCCAGCAGCCTATCTTCCGGGACAGGGAATAATGAAAAACTGTTTTTT. This chain uses TRBV9 with TRBJ1-4, with 9 positions matching TRBD1. V shed 4 bases and J 4 bases; nucleotides not matched to a gene: 11. The germline gives CDR1 SGDLS, CDR2 YYNGEE. This CDR3 has 17 amino acids.

This chain connects TRBV9 to TRBJ1-1; no firm D call. CDR1 and CDR2 (germline): SGDLS, YYNGEE. Trimming removed 4 bases at V and 1 base at J, with 14 bases between. The CDR3 is 15 amino acids. CDR3 nucleotide sequence: TGTGCCAGCAGCCCTACTGCGGGCGGGAACACTGAAGCTTTCTTT. Its translation is CASSPTAGGNTEAFF.

V and J are TRBV5-5 and TRBJ2-3, with D maybe TRBD2 (6 bases). V was shortened by 5 bases and J by 7 bases, with 20 bases between the two germline ends. The CDR3 loop spans 15 amino acids. Per the germline V gene, CDR1 is SGHKS and CDR2 is YYEKEE (reference sequence). The CDR3 region is CASSPGGPLSNTQYF. The CDR3, as DNA: TGTGCCAGCAGTCCCGGAGGGCCCCTCTCAAATACGCAGTATTTT.

This clone occurred once. This rearrangement joins TRBV5-1 to TRBJ2-7; the match to TRBD2 covers 8 bases. The germline CDR1 and CDR2 sequences are SGHRS and YFSETQ. V shed 4 bases and J 3 bases; nucleotides not matched to a gene: 9. The CDR3 loop spans 15 amino acids. The DNA of the CDR3 is TGCGCCAGCAGCCCTGCTCTAGCGGGTGTCTACGAGCAGTACTTC. It codes for CASSPALAGVYEQYF.

The CDR3 bases are TGTGCCAGCTCTCGCACTAGCGGGGCGAACACCGGGGAGCTGTTTTTT. Translation: CASSRTSGANTGELFF. The chain uses TRBV18 and TRBJ2-2; TRBD2 matches at 10 bases. This CDR3 spans 16 amino acids. J was trimmed by 0 bases and V by 6 bases; bases with no gene match: 4. The germline V gene has CDR1 KGHSH and CDR2 LQKENI.

The chain recombines TRBV5-1 with TRBJ1-2, with TRBD1 identical over 9 bases. With V trimmed by 3 bases and J by 8 bases, 8 bases remained unmatched. Germline CDR1 SGHRS, CDR2 YFSETQ. This CDR3 is 14 amino acids long. CDR3 loop: CASSSTGGKGGYTF. The CDR3 nucleotides read TGCGCCAGCAGCTCTACAGGGGGCAAGGGAGGCTACACCTTC. Filled out from reference TRBV5-1 and TRBJ1-2, the complete variable domain reads KAGVTQTPRYLIKTRGQQVTLSCSPISGHRSVSWYQQTPGQGLQFLFEYFSETQRNKGNFPGRFSGRQFSNSRSEMNVSTLELGDSALYLCASSSTGGKGGYTFGSGTRLTVV.

V usage is TRBV5-1 and J usage is TRBJ2-1; 11 positions match TRBD2. V trimming: 0 bases; J trimming: 7 bases; junction bases outside the gene matches: 3. Germline V gene sequence: CDR1 SGHRS, CDR2 YFSETQ. The CDR3 loop spans 15 amino acids. The CDR3 DNA reads as TGCGCCAGCAGCTTGGAGTCTAGCGGGAGGAATGAGCAGTTCTTC. Residues: CASSLESSGRNEQFF.

The chain couples TRBV5-1 to TRBJ2-1, with 11 bases aligning to TRBD1. The germline gives CDR1 SGHRS, CDR2 YFSETQ. Losses at the gene ends were 0 bases for V and 8 bases for J; bases not matched to a gene: 7. The CDR3 consists of 16 residues. The CDR3, as DNA: TGCGCCAGCAGCTTGGAGGGGACAGGGGGGATCGATGAGCAGTTCTTC. Its protein is CASSLEGTGGIDEQFF.

The V call is TRBV10-1, the J call TRBJ1-1; D might be TRBD1 (6 bases). Trimming left V 3 bases short and J 3 bases short, with 14 bases between. The CDR3 spans 15 residues. CDR1 and CDR2 from the germline V gene are WNHNN and SYGVQD (reference sequence). The CDR3 sequence is CASSEDHSGDTEAFF. DNA for the CDR3: TGCGCCAGCAGTGAAGACCACTCAGGGGACACTGAAGCTTTCTTT.

The J gene is TRBJ2-1, the V gene TRBV24-1, with 13 bases matching TRBD2. The germline CDR1 and CDR2 sequences are KGHDR and SFDVKD. V trimming: 0 bases; J trimming: 7 bases; junction bases outside the gene matches: 2. CDR3 length: 16 amino acids. The CDR3, as DNA: TGTGCCACCAGTGATTTGGGACTAGCGGGAGATAATGAGCAGTTCTTC. Translating it yields CATSDLGLAGDNEQFF.

The chain links TRBV7-3 to TRBJ2-2, with D possibly TRBD2 on 6 matching bases. CDR3 length: 16 residues. Germline CDR1 is SGHTA and CDR2 is FQGTGA. V lost 2 bases and J 2 bases, leaving 12 bases between the germline ends. The CDR3 region has the DNA TGTGCCAGCAGCTTACTAGGGACTCGTAACACCGGGGAGCTGTTTTTT. Residues: CASSLLGTRNTGELFF.

Of note for this clone: One junction end does not reproduce the germline sequence, and a read error may be involved. This rearrangement joins TRBV29-1 to TRBJ2-5; 7 bases are shared with TRBD2. This CDR3 contains 14 residues. CDR1 and CDR2 from the germline V gene are SQVTM and ANQGSEA. The CDR3 reads CSVKDRAGQETQYF. As DNA, the CDR3 is TGCAGCGTTAAAGACAGAGCGGGGCAAGAGACCCAGTACTTC.

Only a few counts were recorded for this clone. The chain recombines TRBV5-1 with TRBJ1-3, with a tentative D call TRBD1 (5 bases). The germline CDR1 and CDR2 sequences are SGHRS and YFSETQ. Trimming took off 4 bases at V and 0 bases at J, with 14 bases between the two ends. The CDR3 totals 16 residues. CDR3 sequence (DNA): TGCGCCAGCAGCCCGGGGGGAAAGTCCTCTGGAAACACCATATATTTT. It codes for CASSPGGKSSGNTIYF.

The V call is TRBV5-1, the J call TRBJ2-5; 14 nucleotides match TRBD2. The CDR3 covers 17 residues. From germline, CDR1 is SGHRS and CDR2 YFSETQ. J gave up 4 bases and V 4 bases, and 9 bases lay outside the gene matches. The CDR3 nucleotides read TGCGCCAGCAGCGCGGGGACTAGCGGGAGAGGTGGAGAGACCCAGTACTTC. Its translation is CASSAGTSGRGGETQYF.

The rearrangement uses TRBV11-2 and TRBJ2-3; D is uncertain. Looked up from germline, CDR1 is SGHAT and CDR2 is FQNNGV. The CDR3 is made up of 17 amino acids. V gave up 3 bases and J gave up 0 bases, with 16 bases separating them. CDR3 DNA: TGTGCCAGCAGCTTGGGCCAGGAAATTCCTAGCACAGATACGCAGTATTTT. Translating it yields CASSLGQEIPSTDTQYF.

This rearrangement joins TRBV5-1 to TRBJ1-1; D remains unclear. V lost 0 bases and J lost 5, with 8 bases in between. The CDR3 totals 13 residues. CDR1 and CDR2 from the germline V gene are SGHRS and YFSETQ. For the CDR3, the DNA is TGCGCCAGCAGCTTGGCGGGGAGTACTGAAGCTTTCTTT. Its translation is CASSLAGSTEAFF.

The V and J genes are TRBV7-2 and TRBJ2-5; the match to TRBD1 covers 8 bases. In germline, CDR1 is SGHTA, CDR2 FQGNSA. The J segment lost 5 bases and the V segment lost 8 bases, leaving 10 bases of the junction unmatched. CDR3 length: 14 residues. The CDR3 is CASEGQGGLETQYF. The DNA for the CDR3 is TGTGCCAGCGAAGGACAGGGAGGCTTGGAGACCCAGTACTTC.

The chain carries TRBV30 and TRBJ1-2, with 8 bases identical to TRBD1. The CDR3 is made up of 16 amino acids. In germline, CDR1 is GTSNPN, CDR2 SVGIG (reference sequence). V was pared by 7 bases and J by 10 bases, with 23 bases of the junction left unmatched. CDR3 nucleotides: TGTGCCTCGGATCGGGCAGGGGGCGAAAAAGGGGGTCTCTACACCTTC. Amino acids: CASDRAGGEKGGLYTF. The variable domain in full, with the rest retrieved from reference TRBV30 and TRBJ1-2, is SQTIHQWPATLVQPVGSPLSLECTVEGTSNPNLYWYRQAAGRGLQLLFYSVGIGQISSEVPQNLSASRPQDRQFILSSKKLLLSDSGFYLCASDRAGGEKGGLYTFGSGTRLTVV.